What follows are 17 T cell receptor beta chains derived from one specimen sequenced in a study of blood T cell repertoires in COVID-19. The method was immunoSEQ multiplex PCR; TCRdb's version includes in-frame clones alone and lacks a portion of them. The sample records 150,000 to 200,000 clones, roughly 87% being singletons. Material for sequencing was peripheral blood. These receptors were obtained from a woman between 65 and 79 years old with COVID-19, enrolled during active disease.

The chain links TRBV6-4 to TRBJ2-7; tentative D call: TRBD1 (5 bases). The CDR3 has 17 amino acids. The germline gives CDR1 MRHNA, CDR2 SNTAGT. V lost 2 bases, J lost 2 bases, and 19 bases lay in between. CDR3: CASSDPRAGSNTYEQYF. The CDR3 coding sequence is TGTGCCAGCAGTGACCCCAGGGCAGGTTCGAACACCTACGAGCAGTACTTC.

The chain links TRBV9 to TRBJ2-1, with 10 bases lining up with TRBD1. This CDR3 spans 16 amino acids. Germline CDR1 SGDLS, CDR2 YYNGEE. J gave up 8 bases and V 2 bases, and 10 bases lay outside the gene matches. CDR3 DNA sequence: TGTGCCAGCAGCGTCGGAGGGACAGGGGTTGAAGATGAGCAGTTCTTC. It codes for CASSVGGTGVEDEQFF.

The V call is TRBV18, the J call TRBJ2-7; the D gene is possibly TRBD2 (6 bases). The CDR3 runs 14 residues. Trimming removed 0 bases at V and 6 bases at J, with 12 bases between. The germline CDR1 and CDR2 sequences are KGHSH and LQKENI. This CDR3 is CASSPPSSVGEQYF. The DNA of the CDR3 is TGTGCCAGCTCACCACCCTCTAGCGTTGGCGAGCAGTACTTC.

The chain carries TRBV7-2 and TRBJ1-5, with 7 positions matching TRBD1. The CDR3 is made up of 15 amino acids. Germline CDR1 and CDR2: SGHTA and FQGNSA. Trimming took 0 bases from V and 4 from J; bases not matched to a gene: 3. CDR3 amino acids: CASSLAGTANQPQHF. The CDR3 nucleotides are TGTGCCAGCAGCTTAGCGGGGACAGCTAATCAGCCCCAGCATTTT.

This clone was detected only once. V usage is TRBV3-1 (or the pseudogene TRBV3-2) and J usage is TRBJ1-1; D ambiguous. Germline V gene lookup returns CDR1 LGHDT and CDR2 YNNKEL (reference sequence). The CDR3 totals 13 residues. The V end was cut by 2 bases, the J end by 5 bases, with 9 bases between. In DNA form, the CDR3 reads TGTGCCAGCAGCCAAATGTTGAGTACTGAAGCTTTCTTT. Translating it yields CASSQMLSTEAFF.

The chain combines TRBV11-3 with TRBJ2-7; D is ambiguous. The CDR3 is 12 residues long. CDR1 and CDR2 (germline): SGHNT, YENEEA. V shed 5 bases and J shed 6 bases, with 11 bases lying between them. The CDR3 region is CASSPLRGEQYF. CDR3 DNA sequence: TGTGCCAGCAGCCCGCTAAGAGGCGAGCAGTACTTC.

This sequence joins TRBV7-2 and TRBJ2-1, with D hard to call. The V and J ends lost 4 bases and 2 bases respectively, with 9 bases between them. Germline V lookup: CDR1 SGHTA, CDR2 FQGNSA. The CDR3 totals 14 residues. As DNA, the CDR3 is TGTGCCAGCAGCTCCGATCCGGCCTACAATGAGCAGTTCTTC. Its translation is CASSSDPAYNEQFF.

The chain is built from TRBV29-1 and TRBJ2-1; D may be TRBD1 (6 bases). The CDR3 is 12 residues long. V was cut by 6 bases and J by 7 bases, with 13 bases left in between. Germline values: CDR1 SQVTM, CDR2 ANQGSEA. The CDR3 loop is CSVERGGNEQFF. The CDR3 coding sequence is TGCAGCGTCGAAAGAGGGGGAAATGAGCAGTTCTTC.

The chain uses TRBV5-4 and TRBJ1-6; 9 bases line up with TRBD1. The CDR3 has 15 residues. Trimming removed 4 bases from V and 9 bases from J; junction bases left unmatched: 8. Germline assignment: CDR1 SGHNT and CDR2 YYREEE (reference sequence). The chain's CDR3 is CASSRSGTGSSPLHF. CDR3 coding DNA: TGTGCCAGCAGCCGCTCCGGGACAGGGAGTTCACCCCTCCACTTT.

The chain combines TRBV19 with TRBJ2-7, with a weak D call TRBD2 (7 bases). Germline assignment: CDR1 LNHDA and CDR2 SQIVND (reference sequence). The CDR3 loop spans 14 amino acids. Trimming pared 10 bases from V and 4 bases from J, leaving 20 bases between. The CDR3 spells CATQRERGTYEQYF. In DNA, the CDR3 is TGTGCCACTCAGCGGGAAAGGGGGACTTACGAGCAGTACTTC.

V gene TRBV14 combines with J gene TRBJ2-5; TRBD2 agrees at 12 bases. Germline V lookup: CDR1 SGHDN, CDR2 FVKESK. The CDR3 is 16 amino acids. Trimming took 4 bases from V and 4 from J; bases not matched to a gene: 7. CDR3 sequence (DNA): TGTGCCAGCAGCCCCAGCCTAGCGGGAGGGGGAGAGACCCAGTACTTC. This translates into CASSPSLAGGGETQYF.

The chain couples TRBV18 to TRBJ1-6; a weak D match, TRBD1 (6 bases). V was cut by 2 bases and J by 5 bases, with 10 bases left in between. The CDR3 extends over 15 amino acids. Germline CDR1 reads KGHSH; CDR2 reads LQKENI. The DNA for the CDR3 is TGTGCCAGCTCACCAGGGGGGGCGAATAATTCACCCCTCCACTTT. This encodes CASSPGGANNSPLHF.

The J gene is TRBJ2-3, the V gene TRBV5-4; 9 nucleotides line up with TRBD2. Germline CDR1 SGHNT, CDR2 YYREEE (reference sequence). The CDR3 totals 16 residues. Trimming at V came to 2 bases and at J to 1 base, leaving 5 bases not matched to a gene. The DNA for the CDR3 is TGTGCCAGCAGCTTCGTAGCGGGAGCGGGCACAGATACGCAGTATTTT. Protein sequence: CASSFVAGAGTDTQYF.

This clone was recorded once. This chain joins TRBV7-2 and TRBJ2-2; D is unresolved. This CDR3 is built from 15 residues. Per germline, CDR1 SGHTA and CDR2 FQGNSA. Between the trimmed V and J ends, which lost 5 bases and 6 bases, there was a span of 16 bases. CDR3 nucleotides: TGTGCCAGCAGCAGCAGAACAACAGACCCCGGGGAGCTGTTTTTT. It specifies CASSSRTTDPGELFF.

V usage is TRBV6-2 or TRBV6-3 and J usage is TRBJ2-1; 11 bases align to TRBD2. This CDR3 is 15 amino acids long. With V trimmed by 6 bases and J by 5 bases, 6 bases remained unmatched. Germline CDR1 and CDR2: MNHEY and SVGEGT. The CDR3 DNA follows: TGTGCCAGCAGCCCCGGGACTAGCGGTAACAATGAGCAGTTCTTC. Its protein is CASSPGTSGNNEQFF.

This clone occurred once. This chain links TRBV5-4 with TRBJ2-2, with TRBD2 matching over 13 bases. This CDR3 comprises 16 residues. The V gene's germline CDR1 is SGHNT and CDR2 YYREEE (reference sequence). Losses at the gene ends were 4 bases for V and 6 bases for J; bases not matched to a gene: 6. The CDR3 sequence is CASSTGLAGVPGELFF. The CDR3 coding sequence is TGTGCCAGCAGCACCGGACTAGCGGGAGTACCCGGGGAGCTGTTTTTT.

In DNA, the CDR3 is TGTGCCAGCAGCTTAGAGGGGACTAGCGGGGGGAGCTCCTACAATGAGCAGTTCTTC. Amino acids: CASSLEGTSGGSSYNEQFF. V and J are TRBV11-3 and TRBJ2-1; TRBD2 matches 15 bases. Germline trimming cut 0 bases from V and 0 bases from J; bases unmatched to any gene: 3. Germline V gene data show CDR1 as SGHNT and CDR2 as YENEEA. The CDR3 loop spans 19 amino acids.